This T cell receptor beta chain derives from a study of CD8 T cells in Susac syndrome. V lost 6 bases and J lost 0, with 12 bases in between. Germline V gene sequence: CDR1 MDHEN, CDR2 SYDVKM. There are 15 residues in the CDR3. The T cells that were sequenced for TCR beta were CD8+ and CD4+ cells from blood. This clonotype was recorded once. Random hexamers primed reverse transcription of 0.5 to 1 ug RNA. In TCRdb, the immunoSEQ multiplex PCR reads were re-called with MiXCR into one record per CDR3 protein. The table records a few hundred thousand distinct CDR3 sequences, around nine tenths of them present only once.

This clonotype originated in a human donor with multiple sclerosis. The chain has TRBV28 and TRBJ2-1; D is uncertain. Sequencing input: CD8+ T cells from PBMCs. The CDR3 coding sequence is TGTGCCAGCAGACATTGGTTGAGCTCCTACAATGAGCAGTTCTTC. Translated, it gives CASRHWLSSYNEQFF.